Below are 9 T cell receptor beta chains sequenced from a single sample in a study of cytomegalovirus exposure and HLA in healthy donors. The PCR was carried out with 60 Vbeta primers and 13 Jbeta primers. TCRdb keeps only in-frame clones here, not all; method: immunoSEQ multiplex PCR. The repertoire includes about 160,000 clones, around 80% of them detected once, and 9.7% sits in the top ten. Sequenced sample: PBMCs. Receptor source: a man aged 18 to 30 in good health and CMV-seropositive.

This chain joins TRBV10-3 and TRBJ1-3; a weak D match, TRBD1 (5 bases). CDR1 is ENHRY and CDR2 is SYGVKD in the germline V gene. The V end lost 0 bases, the J end lost 3 bases, and 9 bases lay between the germline ends. The CDR3 loop spans 15 amino acids. The CDR3 loop is CAISESAQGGNTIYF. The CDR3 DNA follows: TGTGCCATCAGTGAGTCGGCGCAGGGTGGAAACACCATATATTTT.

J is TRBJ2-5 and V is TRBV10-3, with D tentatively TRBD2 (6 bases). Germline CDR1 ENHRY, CDR2 SYGVKD. V lost 6 bases and J 1 base, leaving 15 bases between the germline ends. The CDR3 is made up of 15 amino acids. CDR3 sequence: CAISPSSELQETQYF. The CDR3 DNA reads as TGTGCCATCAGCCCATCTAGCGAGCTCCAAGAGACCCAGTACTTC.

The chain recombines TRBV5-4 with TRBJ2-7, with a weak D call TRBD1 (6 bases). This CDR3 has 14 amino acids. Trimming stripped 2 bases from V and 5 bases from J, with 14 bases between. From germline, CDR1 is SGHNT and CDR2 YYREEE (reference sequence). The CDR3 coding sequence is TGTGCCAGCAGCTTTTACAGGGTCCAGGACGAGCAGTACTTC. This codes for CASSFYRVQDEQYF.

V is TRBV6-4 and J is TRBJ1-6; D gene ambiguous. The CDR3 loop spans 15 amino acids. V was clipped by 4 bases and J by 6 bases, with 13 bases between them. Germline CDR1 MRHNA, CDR2 SNTAGT. CDR3 in amino acids: CASSVVRAPNSPLHF. CDR3 DNA sequence: TGTGCCAGCAGTGTAGTGAGGGCACCTAATTCACCCCTCCACTTT.

The J gene is TRBJ2-1, the V gene TRBV19; TRBD1 matches at 7 bases. There are 14 residues in the CDR3. Looked up from germline, CDR1 is LNHDA and CDR2 is SQIVND (reference sequence). J was trimmed by 0 bases and V by 4 bases; bases with no gene match: 0. The CDR3: CASSTGGSYNEQFF. CDR3 nucleotides: TGTGCCAGTAGTACAGGGGGCTCCTACAATGAGCAGTTCTTC.

The chain couples TRBV18 to TRBJ2-7; no clear D. The germline gives CDR1 KGHSH, CDR2 LQKENI. The CDR3 has 11 amino acids. Trimming took off 2 bases at V and 5 bases at J, with 4 bases between the two ends. Here the CDR3 reads CASSPDNEQYF. As DNA, the CDR3 is TGTGCCAGCTCACCAGACAACGAGCAGTACTTC.

J is TRBJ1-1 and V is TRBV5-6; TRBD1 agrees at 9 bases. Looked up from germline, CDR1 is SGHDT and CDR2 is YYEEEE. The junction had 10 bases not matched to a gene; V was cut back by 5 bases and J by 5 bases. This CDR3 comprises 15 residues. CDR3 in DNA: TGTGCCAGCAGGCAAGAGGGACAGGGTGGAACTGAAGCTTTCTTT. This translates into CASRQEGQGGTEAFF.

The V and J genes are TRBV2 and TRBJ2-5; no clear D. This CDR3 contains 10 residues. Trimming cost V 7 bases and J 5 bases, with 5 bases left between them. From germline, CDR1 is SNHLY and CDR2 FYNNEI. The CDR3 bases are TGTGCCAGCAAGAGGGAGACCCAGTACTTC. Translation: CASKRETQYF.

The genes are TRBV4-3 and TRBJ2-7; a weak D match, TRBD2 (5 bases). The V gene lost 0 bases and the J gene lost 2 bases, with 17 bases spanning the gap. Germline assignment: CDR1 LGHNA and CDR2 YSLEER. This CDR3 has 17 amino acids. This chain's CDR3 is CASSQESRATITYEQYF. In DNA, the CDR3 is TGCGCCAGCAGCCAAGAATCGCGGGCTACGATAACCTACGAGCAGTACTTC.